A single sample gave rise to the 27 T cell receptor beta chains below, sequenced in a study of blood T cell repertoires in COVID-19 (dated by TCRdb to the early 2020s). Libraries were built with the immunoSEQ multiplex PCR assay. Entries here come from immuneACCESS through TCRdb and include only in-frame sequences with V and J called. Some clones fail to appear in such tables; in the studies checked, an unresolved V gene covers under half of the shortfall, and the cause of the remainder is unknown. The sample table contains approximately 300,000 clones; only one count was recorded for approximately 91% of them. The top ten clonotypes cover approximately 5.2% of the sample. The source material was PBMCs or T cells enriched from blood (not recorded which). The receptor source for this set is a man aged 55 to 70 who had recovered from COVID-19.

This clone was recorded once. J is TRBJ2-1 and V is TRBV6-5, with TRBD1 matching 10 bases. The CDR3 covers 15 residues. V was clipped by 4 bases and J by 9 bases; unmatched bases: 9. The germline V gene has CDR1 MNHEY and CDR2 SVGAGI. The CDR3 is CASSLAGTGEVEQFF. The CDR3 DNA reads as TGTGCCAGCAGTTTAGCCGGGACAGGGGAGGTTGAGCAGTTCTTC.

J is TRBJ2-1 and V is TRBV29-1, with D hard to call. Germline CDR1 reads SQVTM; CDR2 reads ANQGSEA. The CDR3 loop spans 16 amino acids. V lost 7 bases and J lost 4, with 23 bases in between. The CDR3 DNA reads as TGCAGCGCGGAAGGTCCGCACGGGTTTAGGTACAATGAGCAGTTCTTC. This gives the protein CSAEGPHGFRYNEQFF.

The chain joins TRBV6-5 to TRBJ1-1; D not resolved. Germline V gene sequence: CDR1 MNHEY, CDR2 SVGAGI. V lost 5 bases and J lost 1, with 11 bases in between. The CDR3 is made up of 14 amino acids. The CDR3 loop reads CASSKNRKNTEAFF. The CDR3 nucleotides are TGTGCCAGCAGTAAAAACAGAAAGAACACTGAAGCTTTCTTT.

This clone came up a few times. The CDR3, as DNA: TGTGCCAGCAGCGCGGGAGGTCGCTCCTATAATTCACCCCTCCACTTT. This codes for CASSAGGRSYNSPLHF. The chain joins TRBV5-4 to TRBJ1-6; the D is unclear. The CDR3 loop spans 16 amino acids. Germline CDR1 SGHNT, CDR2 YYREEE (reference sequence). Deletions cut 4 bases from V and 0 bases from J, with 11 bases between. Supplemented by reference TRBV5-4 and TRBJ1-6, the full variable domain reads ETGVTQSPTHLIKTRGQQVTLRCSSQSGHNTVSWYQQALGQGPQFIFQYYREEENGRGNFPPRFSGLQFPNYSSELNVNALELDDSALYLCASSAGGRSYNSPLHFGNGTRLTVT.

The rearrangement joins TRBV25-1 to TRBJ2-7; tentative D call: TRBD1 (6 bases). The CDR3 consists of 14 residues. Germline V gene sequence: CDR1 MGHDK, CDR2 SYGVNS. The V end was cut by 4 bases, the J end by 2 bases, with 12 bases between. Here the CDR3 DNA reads TGTGCCAGCAGTGGTGCGGACAGCCCCTACGAGCAGTACTTC. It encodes CASSGADSPYEQYF.

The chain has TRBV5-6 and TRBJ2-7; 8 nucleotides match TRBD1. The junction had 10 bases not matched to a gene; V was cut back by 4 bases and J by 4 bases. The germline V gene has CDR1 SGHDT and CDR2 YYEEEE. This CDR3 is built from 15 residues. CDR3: CASSITGQVKYEQYF. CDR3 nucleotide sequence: TGTGCCAGCAGCATCACGGGACAGGTGAAATACGAGCAGTACTTC.

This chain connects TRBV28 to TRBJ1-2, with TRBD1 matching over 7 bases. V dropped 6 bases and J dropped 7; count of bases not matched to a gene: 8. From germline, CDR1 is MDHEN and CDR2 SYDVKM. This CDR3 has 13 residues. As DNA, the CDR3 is TGTGCCAGCAGAACCGACAGGGCGGTTGGCTACACCTTC. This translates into CASRTDRAVGYTF.

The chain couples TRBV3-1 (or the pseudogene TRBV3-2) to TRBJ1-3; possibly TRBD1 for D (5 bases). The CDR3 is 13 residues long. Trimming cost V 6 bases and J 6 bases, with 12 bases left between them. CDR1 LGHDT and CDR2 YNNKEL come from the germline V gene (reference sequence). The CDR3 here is CASRAGGVNTIYF. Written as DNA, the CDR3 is TGTGCCAGCAGGGCGGGGGGAGTAAACACCATATATTTT.

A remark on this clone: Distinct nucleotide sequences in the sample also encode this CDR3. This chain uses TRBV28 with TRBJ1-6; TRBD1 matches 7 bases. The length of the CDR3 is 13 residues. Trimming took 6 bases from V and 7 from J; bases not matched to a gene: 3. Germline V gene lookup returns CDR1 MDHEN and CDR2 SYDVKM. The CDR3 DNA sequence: TGTGCCAGCAGGACAGGGAACAATTCACCCCTCCACTTT. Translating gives CASRTGNNSPLHF.

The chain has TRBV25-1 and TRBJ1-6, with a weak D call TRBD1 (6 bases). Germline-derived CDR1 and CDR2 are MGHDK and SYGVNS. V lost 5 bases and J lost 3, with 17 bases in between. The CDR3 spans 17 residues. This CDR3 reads CASSPGHLTDYNSPLHF. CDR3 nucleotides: TGTGCCAGCAGTCCGGGACACCTCACGGACTATAATTCACCCCTCCACTTT. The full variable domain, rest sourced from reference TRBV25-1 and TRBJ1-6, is EADIYQTPRYLVIGTGKKITLECSQTMGHDKMYWYQQDPGMELHLIHYSYGVNSTEKGDLSSESTVSRIRTEHFPLTLESARPSHTSQYLCASSPGHLTDYNSPLHFGNGTRLTVT.

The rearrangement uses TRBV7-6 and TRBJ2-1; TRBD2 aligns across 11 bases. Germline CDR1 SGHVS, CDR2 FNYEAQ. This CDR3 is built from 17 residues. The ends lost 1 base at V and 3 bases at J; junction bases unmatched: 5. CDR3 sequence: CASSLESSGRYYNEQFF. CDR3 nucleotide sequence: TGTGCCAGCAGCTTAGAGTCTAGCGGGAGGTACTACAATGAGCAGTTCTTC. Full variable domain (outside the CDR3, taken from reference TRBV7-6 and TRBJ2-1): GAGVSQSPRYKVTKRGQDVALRCDPISGHVSLYWYRQALGQGPEFLTYFNYEAQQDKSGLPNDRFSAERPEGSISTLTIQRTEQRDSAMYRCASSLESSGRYYNEQFFGPGTRLTVL.

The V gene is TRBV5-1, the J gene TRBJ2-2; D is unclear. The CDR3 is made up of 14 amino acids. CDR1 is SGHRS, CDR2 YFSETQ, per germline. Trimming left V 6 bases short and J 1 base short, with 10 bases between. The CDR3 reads CASMFSGNTGELFF. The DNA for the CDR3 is TGCGCCAGCATGTTTTCCGGGAACACCGGGGAGCTGTTTTTT.

The CDR3 bases are TGTGCCACCAGCAGGGTTCTTGGTGGGCCCACCTACGAGCAGTACTTC. Protein product: CATSRVLGGPTYEQYF. This sequence joins TRBV15 and TRBJ2-7; no clear D gene. Germline V gives CDR1 LNHNV, CDR2 YYDKDF (reference sequence). Trimming shortened V by 3 bases and J by 2 bases, and 17 bases separated the two germline ends. The CDR3 covers 16 residues.

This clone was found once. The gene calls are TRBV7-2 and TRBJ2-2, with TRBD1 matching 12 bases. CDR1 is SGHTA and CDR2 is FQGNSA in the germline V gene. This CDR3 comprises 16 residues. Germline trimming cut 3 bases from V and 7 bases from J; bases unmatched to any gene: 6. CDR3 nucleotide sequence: TGTGCCAGCAGCTTCGGGACAGGGGGCTATATCGGGGAGCTGTTTTTT. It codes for CASSFGTGGYIGELFF. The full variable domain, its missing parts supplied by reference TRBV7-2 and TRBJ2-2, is GAGVSQSPSNKVTEKGKDVELRCDPISGHTALYWYRQSLGQGLEFLIYFQGNSAPDKSGLPSDRFSAERTGGSVSTLTIQRTQQEDSAVYLCASSFGTGGYIGELFFGEGSRLTVL.

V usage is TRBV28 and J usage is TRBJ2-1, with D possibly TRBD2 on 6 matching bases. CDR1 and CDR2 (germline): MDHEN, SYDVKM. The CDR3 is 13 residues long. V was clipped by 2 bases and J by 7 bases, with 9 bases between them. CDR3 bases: TGTGCCAGCAGTTTAGCAGGGAGGAATGAGCAGTTCTTC. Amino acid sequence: CASSLAGRNEQFF.

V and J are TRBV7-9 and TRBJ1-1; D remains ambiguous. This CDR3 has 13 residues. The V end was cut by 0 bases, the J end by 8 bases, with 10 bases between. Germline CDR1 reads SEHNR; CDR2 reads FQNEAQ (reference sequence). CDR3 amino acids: CASSLAGGSEAFF. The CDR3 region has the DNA TGTGCCAGCAGCTTAGCCGGAGGATCCGAAGCTTTCTTT.

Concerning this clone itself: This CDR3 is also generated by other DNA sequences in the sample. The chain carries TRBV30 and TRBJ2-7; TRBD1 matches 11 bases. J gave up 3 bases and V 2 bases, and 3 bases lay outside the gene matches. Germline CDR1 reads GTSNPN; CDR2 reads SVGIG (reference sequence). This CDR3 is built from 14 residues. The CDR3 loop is CAWSRGQGVYEQYF. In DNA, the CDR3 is TGTGCCTGGAGTAGGGGACAGGGGGTCTACGAGCAGTACTTC.

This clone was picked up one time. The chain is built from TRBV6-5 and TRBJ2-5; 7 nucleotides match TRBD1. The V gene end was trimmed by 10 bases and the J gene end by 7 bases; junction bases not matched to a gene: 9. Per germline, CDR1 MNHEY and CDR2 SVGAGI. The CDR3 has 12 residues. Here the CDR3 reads CATTGDFGTQYF. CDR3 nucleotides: TGTGCCACCACAGGGGATTTCGGGACCCAGTACTTC.

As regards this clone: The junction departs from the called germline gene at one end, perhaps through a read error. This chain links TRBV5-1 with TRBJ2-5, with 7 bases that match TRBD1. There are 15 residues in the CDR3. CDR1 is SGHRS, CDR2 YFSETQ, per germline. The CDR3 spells CASSPDPGQQGTQYF. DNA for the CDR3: TGCGCCAGCAGCCCCGACCCGGGACAGCAAGGGACCCAGTACTTC.

The CDR3 nucleotides are TGTGCCAGCAATGGGCCGGCCGATCCCTCTGGGGCCAACGTCCTGACTTTC. Amino acid sequence: CASNGPADPSGANVLTF. The chain couples TRBV28 to TRBJ2-6; D not certain. This CDR3 contains 17 residues. With 7 bases removed from V and 0 bases from J, the gap between germline ends came to 16 bases. CDR1 MDHEN and CDR2 SYDVKM come from the germline V gene.

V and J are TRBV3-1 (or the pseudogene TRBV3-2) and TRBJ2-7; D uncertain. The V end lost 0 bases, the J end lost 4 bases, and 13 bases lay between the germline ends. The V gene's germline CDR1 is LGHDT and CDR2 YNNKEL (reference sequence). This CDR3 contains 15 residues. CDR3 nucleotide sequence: TGTGCCAGCAGCCAAGATTGGTCACTCGGGTACGAGCAGTACTTC. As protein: CASSQDWSLGYEQYF.

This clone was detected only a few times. CDR3 DNA sequence: TGCAGCGTTGATCAGGGGGGCTCTGGAAACACCATATATTTT. Translation: CSVDQGGSGNTIYF. V usage is TRBV29-1 and J usage is TRBJ1-3, with 7 bases aligning to TRBD1. The germline V gene encodes CDR1 SQVTM and CDR2 ANQGSEA. J lost 0 bases, V lost 3 bases, and 2 bases had no gene match. The CDR3 length is 14 residues.

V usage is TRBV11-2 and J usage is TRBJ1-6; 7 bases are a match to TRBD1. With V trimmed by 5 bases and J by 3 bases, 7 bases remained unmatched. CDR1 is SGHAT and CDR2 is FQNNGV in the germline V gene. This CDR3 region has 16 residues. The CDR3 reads CASSPPQGFYNSPLHF. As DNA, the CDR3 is TGTGCCAGCAGCCCTCCACAGGGGTTCTATAATTCACCCCTCCACTTT.

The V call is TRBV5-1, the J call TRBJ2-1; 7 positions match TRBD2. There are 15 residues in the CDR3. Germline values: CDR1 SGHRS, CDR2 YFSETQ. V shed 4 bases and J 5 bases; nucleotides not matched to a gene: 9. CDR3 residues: CASSPQASGNNEQFF. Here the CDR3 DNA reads TGCGCCAGCAGCCCTCAGGCTAGCGGAAACAATGAGCAGTTCTTC.

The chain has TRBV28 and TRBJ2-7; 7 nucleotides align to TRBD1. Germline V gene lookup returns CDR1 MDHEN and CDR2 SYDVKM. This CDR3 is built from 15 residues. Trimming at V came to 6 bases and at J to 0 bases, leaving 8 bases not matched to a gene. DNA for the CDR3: TGTGCCAGCAGGTCCCCGGGACAGAGCTCCTACGAGCAGTACTTC. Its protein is CASRSPGQSSYEQYF.

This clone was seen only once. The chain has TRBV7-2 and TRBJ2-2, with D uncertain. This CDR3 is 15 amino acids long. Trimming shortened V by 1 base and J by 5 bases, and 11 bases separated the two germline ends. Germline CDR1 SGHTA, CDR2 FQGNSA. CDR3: CASSLVRFGTGELFF. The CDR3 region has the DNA TGTGCCAGCAGCTTAGTACGGTTCGGTACCGGGGAGCTGTTTTTT.

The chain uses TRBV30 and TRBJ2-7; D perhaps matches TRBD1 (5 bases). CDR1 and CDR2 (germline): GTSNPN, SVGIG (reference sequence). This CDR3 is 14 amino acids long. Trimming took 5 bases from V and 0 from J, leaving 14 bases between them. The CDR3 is CAWGTTGRSYEQYF. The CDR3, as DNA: TGTGCCTGGGGAACCACAGGCCGCTCCTACGAGCAGTACTTC.